A selection of T cell receptor beta chains follows, all from one sample in a study of T cell responses to AZD1222 COVID-19 vaccine. Clones were read by immunoSEQ multiplex PCR, and TCRdb kept only the in-frame ones, dropping some. This table has around 160,000 clones, roughly nine tenths appearing once. The sample was peripheral blood, taken 28 days after the second AZD1222 dose. The receptor set was obtained from an adult who received the AZD1222 COVID-19 vaccine. The conserved cysteine and the conserved F or W are not part of the CDR3 here. Not every row has a clone size; where given, it reads once, few, many or a size class.

j_gene	v_gene	abundance	CDR3aa
TRBJ1-2	TRBV19	.	ASMETGTGEFGYT
TRBJ2-2	TRBV3-1/TRBV3-2	.	ASSPTGTRNAGELF
TRBJ2-1	TRBV2	.	ASRPRTTYNEQF
TRBJ2-7	TRBV5-1	once	ASKLPKSYFEQY
TRBJ1-4	TRBV12-5	.	ASGTPPAKLF
TRBJ1-2	TRBV5-6	once	ASSFDRVDGYT
TRBJ1-2	TRBV5-6	.	ASSFPRLSDYGYT
TRBJ2-1	TRBV6-2/TRBV6-3	once	ASSPRDKQF
TRBJ2-7	TRBV28	.	ASSRKRKGASYEQY
TRBJ2-3	TRBV28	.	ASSYGGTQY